This T cell receptor (beta chain) appears in the sequencing data of a study of beta chain features in type 1 diabetes. Study summary: Similarity in age, gender and cell yields was seen between patients and healthy donors.

This clone was counted only a few times. The CDR3 extends over 15 amino acids. In germline, CDR1 is SGHDT, CDR2 YYEEEE. The V gene lost 0 bases and the J gene lost 13 bases, with 20 bases spanning the gap. Expressed TCRB transcripts were sequenced because the entire RNA isolate underwent reverse transcription. Clones were sequenced by immunoSEQ multiplex PCR, and TCRdb holds only the in-frame ones, with some missing. The repertoire holds almost 350,000 clones, with less than 10% as singletons. The clonotype comes from a woman aged 18-29 years in good health. Specimen: central memory CD4+ T cells from blood. The chain joins TRBV5-6 to TRBJ2-1; maybe TRBD1 (5 bases). The CDR3 DNA sequence: TGTGCCAGCAGCTTGGTTGGGGCCACTCAGCATTACCAGTTCTTC. It encodes CASSLVGATQHYQFF.